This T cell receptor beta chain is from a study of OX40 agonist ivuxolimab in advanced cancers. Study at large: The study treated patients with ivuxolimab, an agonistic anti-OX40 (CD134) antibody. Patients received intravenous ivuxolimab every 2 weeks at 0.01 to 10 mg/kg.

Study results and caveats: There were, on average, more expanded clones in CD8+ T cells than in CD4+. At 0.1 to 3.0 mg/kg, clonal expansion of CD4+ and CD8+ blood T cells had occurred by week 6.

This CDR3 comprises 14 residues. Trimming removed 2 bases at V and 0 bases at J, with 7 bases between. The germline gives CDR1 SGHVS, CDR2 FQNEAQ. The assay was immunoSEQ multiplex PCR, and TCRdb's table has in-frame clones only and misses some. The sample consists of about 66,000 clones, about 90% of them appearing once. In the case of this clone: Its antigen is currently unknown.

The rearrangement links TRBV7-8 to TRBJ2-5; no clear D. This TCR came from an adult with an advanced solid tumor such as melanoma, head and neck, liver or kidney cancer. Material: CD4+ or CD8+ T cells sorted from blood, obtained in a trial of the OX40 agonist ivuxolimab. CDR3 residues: CASSLQTNQETQYF. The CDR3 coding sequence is TGTGCCAGCAGCTTACAGACAAACCAAGAGACCCAGTACTTC.